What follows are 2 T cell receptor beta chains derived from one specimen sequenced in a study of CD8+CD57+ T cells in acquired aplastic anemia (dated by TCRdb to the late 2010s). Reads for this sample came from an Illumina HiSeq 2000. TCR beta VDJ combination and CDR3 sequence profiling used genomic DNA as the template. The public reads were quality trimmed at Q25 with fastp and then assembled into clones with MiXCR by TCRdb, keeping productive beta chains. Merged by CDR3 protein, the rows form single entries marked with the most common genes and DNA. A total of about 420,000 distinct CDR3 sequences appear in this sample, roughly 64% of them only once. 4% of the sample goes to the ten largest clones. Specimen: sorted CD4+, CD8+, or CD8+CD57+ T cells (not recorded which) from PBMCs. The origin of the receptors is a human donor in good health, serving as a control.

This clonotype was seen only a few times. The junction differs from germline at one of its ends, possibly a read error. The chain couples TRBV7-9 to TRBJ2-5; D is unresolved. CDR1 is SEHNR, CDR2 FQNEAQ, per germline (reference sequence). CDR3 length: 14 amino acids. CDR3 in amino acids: CASSLVPPGQETQF. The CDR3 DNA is TGTGCCAGCAGCTTAGTACCCCCCGGGCAAGAGACCCAGTTC. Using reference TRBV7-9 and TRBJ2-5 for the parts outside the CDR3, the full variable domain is DTGVSQNPRHKITKRGQNVTFRCDPISEHNRLYWYRQTLGQGPEFLTYFQNEAQLEKSRLLSDRFSAERPKGSFSTLEIQRTEQGDSAMYLCASSLVPPGQETQFGPGTRLLVL.

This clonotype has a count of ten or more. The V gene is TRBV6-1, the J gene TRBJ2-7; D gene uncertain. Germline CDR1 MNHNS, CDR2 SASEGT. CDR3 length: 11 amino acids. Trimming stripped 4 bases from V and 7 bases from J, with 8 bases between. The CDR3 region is CASSATREQYF. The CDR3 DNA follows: TGTGCCAGCAGTGCGACGCGGGAGCAGTACTTC.